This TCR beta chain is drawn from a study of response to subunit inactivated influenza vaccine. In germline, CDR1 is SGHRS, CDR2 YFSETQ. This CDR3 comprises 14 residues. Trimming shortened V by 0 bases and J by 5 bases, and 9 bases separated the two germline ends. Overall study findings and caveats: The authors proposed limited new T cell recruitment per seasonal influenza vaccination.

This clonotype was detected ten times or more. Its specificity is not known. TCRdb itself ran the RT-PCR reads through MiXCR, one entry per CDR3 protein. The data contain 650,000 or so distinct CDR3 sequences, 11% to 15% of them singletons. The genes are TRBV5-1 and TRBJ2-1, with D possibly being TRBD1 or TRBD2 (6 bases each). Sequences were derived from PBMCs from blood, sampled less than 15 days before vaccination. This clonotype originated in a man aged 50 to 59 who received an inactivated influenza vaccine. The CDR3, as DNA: TGCGCCAGCAGCTTGGCGGGGGCTAACAATGAGCAGTTCTTC. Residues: CASSLAGANNEQFF.